The entry below describes one T cell receptor (beta chain). TCRdb fed the RT-PCR reads into MiXCR, producing one record per CDR3 protein. The table has more than 600,000 distinct CDR3 sequences, around 14% seen once. Germline CDR1 and CDR2: SGHKS and YYEKEE (reference sequence). The V end lost 3 bases, the J end lost 2 bases, and 12 bases lay between the germline ends. The CDR3 loop spans 15 amino acids. The clonotype comes from a female donor in good health, serving as a healthy control. The material sequenced was memory CD4+ T cells from blood. The chain carries TRBV5-5 and TRBJ2-1, with D possibly matching TRBD2 (5 bases). The CDR3 protein is CASSSLAFAYNEQFF. DNA of the CDR3: TGTGCCAGCAGCTCCTTAGCGTTTGCCTACAATGAGCAGTTCTTC.